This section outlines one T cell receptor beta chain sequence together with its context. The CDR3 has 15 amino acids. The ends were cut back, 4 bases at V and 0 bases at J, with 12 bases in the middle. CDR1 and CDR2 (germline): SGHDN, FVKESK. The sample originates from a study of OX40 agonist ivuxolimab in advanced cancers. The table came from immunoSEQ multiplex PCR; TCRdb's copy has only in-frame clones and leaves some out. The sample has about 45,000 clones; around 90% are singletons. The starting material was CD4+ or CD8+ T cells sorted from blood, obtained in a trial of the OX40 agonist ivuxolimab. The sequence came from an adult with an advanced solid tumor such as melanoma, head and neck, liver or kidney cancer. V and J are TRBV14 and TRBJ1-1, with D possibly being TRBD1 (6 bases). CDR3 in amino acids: CASSPDRILNTEAFF. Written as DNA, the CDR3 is TGTGCCAGCAGCCCCGACAGGATCTTGAACACTGAAGCTTTCTTT.